The T cell receptor (beta chain) under discussion was sequenced for a study of shared clonotypes between healthy human individuals (dated by TCRdb to 2018 to 2020). Study-wide context: Three men and a couple of women, aged 18 to 49 years, made up the cohort. Different laboratories and diverse techniques were used to prepare libraries and sequence TCR repertoires, to increase sequencing depth and limit assay-specific biases. To estimate repertoire size and how much clonotype sharing occurs between individuals, the study deeply sequenced the blood TCR repertoires of five or six healthy adults. For each donor, CD4 naive and CD4 memory were each run on three plates, CD8 naive on two plates, and CD8 memory on one plate. Between about 0.9 and 8.9 billion PBMCs per donor were obtained by leukapheresis.

Regarding this clone: The target of this receptor is not known. No much larger clonotype is one base removed from it; base qualities were not supplied.

General findings and caveats noted by the study authors: Even with the large sequencing depth, rarefaction of the sorted-subset datasets indicated that sequencing was incomplete. Sharing across a handful of donors was observed for approximately 5% of naive CD4, 3.5% of naive CD8, roughly 2.3% of memory CD4, and around 0.44% of memory CD8 clonotypes. Higher generation probabilities were observed for clonotypes shared by all four sorted-subset donors than for non-shared clonotypes. Naive subsets generally had larger estimated clonotype richness than memory subsets did. Because the study included a small number of donors, the genetic and exposure-history diversity represented was limited. Sampling was restricted to blood, and TCR repertoires in tissue are likely to differ from TCR repertoires in blood. Based on pairwise subsampling, the degree of clonotype sharing among donors was expected to be affected by sequencing depth.

TCR CDR3 regions were amplified from genomic DNA by multiplex PCR using the deep immunoSEQ assay. Extracted genomic DNA from each cell subset was spread evenly across all wells of several immunoSEQ 96-well plates, with each plate serving as a replicate. For sorted subsets, approximately 200 ng of genomic DNA, equivalent to 25,000 to 35,000 T cell genomes, went into each replicate PCR. Purified libraries were measured with a Qubit 3.0 fluorometer, size-checked on a Bioanalyzer 2100, and measured again with the KAPA Library Quantification kit. Each immunoSEQ 96-well plate was sequenced on its own single-read 150-cycle Illumina NextSeq 550 flow cell. Per the original workflow: Because the immunoSEQ output held only junctional sequences and lacked quality scores, the filtering could not match the filtering applied to full-length reads. To assign V/J genes and CDR3, sequences were annotated against IMGT germline references using PyIR, a Python wrapper for IgBLAST v1.9. Reads with weak V/J assignments (E-value above 1e-6), missing CDR3, stop codons, out-of-frame junctions, or ambiguous translated residues were removed. V3J clonotypes were defined as sequences sharing the same inferred V gene, J gene, and CDR3 amino acid sequence. Percentage overlap between repertoires was computed as shared unique clonotypes divided by the size of the smaller repertoire. Three approaches were used to assess repertoire richness: RTK rarefaction, the Chao1 estimator, and Recon v2.1 estimates of unobserved clonotypes. For all TCRbeta clonotypes obtained by the gDNA method from a few donors, generation probabilities were computed with OLGA. TCRdb took over this immuneACCESS table, retaining in-frame rearrangements with V and J assigned. Such tables are incomplete; in checked studies, under half of the missing clones stem from an unresolved V gene, and the remainder is unexplained. V, J and clone size derive from that table, while D and trimming were established from the DNA sequence. This sample gives roughly 2.5 million clones in total; approximately 94% of them show up just once. Of the sample, 0.14% is held by the ten largest clones.

Trimming at the junction amounts to 4 bases on V and 3 bases on J, and the germline ends lie 12 bases apart. From the cysteine up to the phenylalanine, the CDR3 has a length of 15 residues. Only the CDR3 region is kept as DNA, spanning 45 bases read in frame from base 1. The germline V gene (reference sequence) sets CDR1 to SEHNR and CDR2 to FQNEAQ. Donors were healthy HIV-negative adults with no recently reported acute infections or vaccinations. Every donor was a Caucasian adult residing in Nashville, Tennessee, USA. CD4+ T cells were enriched through magnetic negative selection, after which naive cells were positively selected on CD45RA and the remaining negative fraction served as the memory subset. After blood collection by leukapheresis, PBMCs were isolated using Ficoll-Histopaque density gradient centrifugation and then cryopreserved in the vapor phase of liquid nitrogen. Analytical flow cytometry was used to check the purity and quantity of every magnetically sorted T cell population. From each sorted fraction, genomic DNA was isolated and quantified by UV absorbance on a Nanodrop 2000c.

Sample: naive CD4+ T cells sorted from blood. The sample's cell subset or site, from its label and the paper: CD45RA+ positively selected. The sequence came from a young man in good health. The sequence is built from TRBV7-9 and TRBJ2-2, with the D gene uncertain. The nucleotides read TGTGCCAGCAGCTCGACCAACCCGGACACCGGGGAGCTGTTTTTT. This yields the protein CASSSTNPDTGELFF. The full variable domain, with segments outside the CDR3 supplied by the reference TRBV7-9 and TRBJ2-2 proteins, appears as DTGVSQNPRHKITKRGQNVTFRCDPISEHNRLYWYRQTLGQGPEFLTYFQNEAQLEKSRLLSDRFSAERPKGSFSTLEIQRTEQGDSAMYLCASSSTNPDTGELFFGEGSRLTVL.